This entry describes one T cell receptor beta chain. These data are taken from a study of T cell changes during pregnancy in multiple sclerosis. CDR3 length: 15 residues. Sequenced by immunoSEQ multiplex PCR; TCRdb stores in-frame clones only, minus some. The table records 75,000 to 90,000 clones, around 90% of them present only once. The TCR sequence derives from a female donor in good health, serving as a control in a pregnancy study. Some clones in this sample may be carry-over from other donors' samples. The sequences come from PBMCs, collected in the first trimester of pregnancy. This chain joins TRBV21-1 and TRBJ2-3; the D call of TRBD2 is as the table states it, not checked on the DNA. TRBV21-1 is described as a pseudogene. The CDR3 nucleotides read TGTGCCAGCAGCAAATTTAGCGGGAGGGCCGGTACGCAGTATTTT. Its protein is CASSKFSGRAGTQYF.